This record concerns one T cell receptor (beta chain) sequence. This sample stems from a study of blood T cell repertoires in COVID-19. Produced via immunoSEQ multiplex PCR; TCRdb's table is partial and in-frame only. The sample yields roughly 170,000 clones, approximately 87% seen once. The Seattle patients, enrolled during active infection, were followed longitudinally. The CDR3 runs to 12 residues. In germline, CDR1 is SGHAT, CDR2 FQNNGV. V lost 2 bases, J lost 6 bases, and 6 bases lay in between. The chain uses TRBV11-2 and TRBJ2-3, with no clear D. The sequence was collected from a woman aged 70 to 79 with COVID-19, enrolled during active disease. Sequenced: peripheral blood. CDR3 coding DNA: TGTGCCAGCAGCTTATACGGGGATACGCAGTATTTT. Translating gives CASSLYGDTQYF.